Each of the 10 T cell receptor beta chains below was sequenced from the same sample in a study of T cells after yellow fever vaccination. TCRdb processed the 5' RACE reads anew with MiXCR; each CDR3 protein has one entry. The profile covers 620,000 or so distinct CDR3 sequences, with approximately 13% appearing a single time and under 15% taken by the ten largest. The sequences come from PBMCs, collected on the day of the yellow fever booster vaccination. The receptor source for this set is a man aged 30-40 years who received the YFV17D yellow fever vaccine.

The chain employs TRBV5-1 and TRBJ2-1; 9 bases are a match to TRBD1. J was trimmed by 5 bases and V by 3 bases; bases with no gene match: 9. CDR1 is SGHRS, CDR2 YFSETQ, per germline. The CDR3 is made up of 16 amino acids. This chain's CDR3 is CASSWGGQGVDNEQFF. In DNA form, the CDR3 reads TGCGCCAGCAGCTGGGGGGGACAGGGTGTGGACAATGAGCAGTTCTTC.

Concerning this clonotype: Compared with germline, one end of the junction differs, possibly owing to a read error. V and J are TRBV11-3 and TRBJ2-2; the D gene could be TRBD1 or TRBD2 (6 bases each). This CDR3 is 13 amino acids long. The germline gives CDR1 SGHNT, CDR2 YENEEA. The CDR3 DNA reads TGTGCCAGCGGCTTACGGGGGCACGGGGAGCTGTTTTTT. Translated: CASGLRGHGELFF.

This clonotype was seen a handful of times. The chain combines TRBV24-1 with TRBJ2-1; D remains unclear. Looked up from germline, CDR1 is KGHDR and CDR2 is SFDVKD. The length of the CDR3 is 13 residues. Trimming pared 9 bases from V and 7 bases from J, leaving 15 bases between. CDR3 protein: CATVRGRTNEQFF. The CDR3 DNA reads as TGTGCCACCGTTCGAGGTCGGACGAATGAGCAGTTCTTC.

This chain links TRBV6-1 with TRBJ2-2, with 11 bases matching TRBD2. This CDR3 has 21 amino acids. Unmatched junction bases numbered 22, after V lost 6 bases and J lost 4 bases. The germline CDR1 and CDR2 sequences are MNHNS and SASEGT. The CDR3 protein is CASRNHDRGISGRAVTGELFF. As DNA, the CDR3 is TGTGCCAGCAGGAACCATGACAGGGGAATTAGCGGGAGGGCCGTCACCGGGGAGCTGTTTTTT.

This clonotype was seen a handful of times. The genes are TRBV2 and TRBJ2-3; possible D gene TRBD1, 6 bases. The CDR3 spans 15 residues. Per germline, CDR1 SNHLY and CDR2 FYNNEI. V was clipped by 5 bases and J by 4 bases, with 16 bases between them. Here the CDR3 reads CASSRGTRQADTQYF. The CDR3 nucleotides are TGTGCCAGCAGTCGGGGCACGAGACAGGCAGATACGCAGTATTTT.

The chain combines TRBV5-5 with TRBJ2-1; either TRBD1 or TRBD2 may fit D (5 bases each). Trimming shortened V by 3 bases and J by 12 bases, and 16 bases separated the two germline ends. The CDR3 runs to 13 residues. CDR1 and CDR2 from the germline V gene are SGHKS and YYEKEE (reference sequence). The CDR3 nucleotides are TGTGCCAGCAGCTCCGCACGGGGCTCCGGGCAGTTCTTC. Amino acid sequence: CASSSARGSGQFF.

Written as DNA, the CDR3 is TGCAGTGCTAGGGGTAGCGGGAGGCGCACAGATACGCAGTATTTT. Amino acids: CSARGSGRRTDTQYF. The chain employs TRBV20-1 and TRBJ2-3; 10 nucleotides line up with TRBD2. This CDR3 contains 15 residues. CDR1 is DFQATT and CDR2 is SNEGSKA in the germline V gene (reference sequence). Trimming cost V 3 bases and J 1 base; bases outside gene matches: 4.

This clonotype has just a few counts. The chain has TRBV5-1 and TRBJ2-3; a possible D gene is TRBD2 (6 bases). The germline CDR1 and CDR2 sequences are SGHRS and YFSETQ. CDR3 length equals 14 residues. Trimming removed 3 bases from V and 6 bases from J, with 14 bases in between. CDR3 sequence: CASSSGTVQDTQYF. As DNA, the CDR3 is TGCGCCAGCAGCTCCGGGACTGTCCAGGATACGCAGTATTTT.

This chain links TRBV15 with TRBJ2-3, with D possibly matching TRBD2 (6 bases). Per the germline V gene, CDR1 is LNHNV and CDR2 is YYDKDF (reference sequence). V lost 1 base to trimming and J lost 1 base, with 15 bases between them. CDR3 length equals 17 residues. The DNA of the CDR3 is TGTGCCACCAGCAGAGGATTCCGGGAGCAGGGCACAGATACGCAGTATTTT. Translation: CATSRGFREQGTDTQYF. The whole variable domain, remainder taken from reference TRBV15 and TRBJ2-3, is DAMVIQNPRYQVTQFGKPVTLSCSQTLNHNVMYWYQQKSSQAPKLLFHYYDKDFNNEADTPDNFQSRRPNTSFCFLDIRSPGLGDTAMYLCATSRGFREQGTDTQYFGPGTRLTVL.

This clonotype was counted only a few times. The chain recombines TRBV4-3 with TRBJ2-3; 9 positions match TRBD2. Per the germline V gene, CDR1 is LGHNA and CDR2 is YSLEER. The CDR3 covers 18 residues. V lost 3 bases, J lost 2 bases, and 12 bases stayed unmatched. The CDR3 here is CASSQLLAGLFYTDTQYF. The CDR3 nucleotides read TGCGCCAGCAGCCAGTTACTAGCGGGCCTCTTCTACACAGATACGCAGTATTTT.